This T cell receptor beta chain is from a study of blood T cell repertoires in COVID-19. Study information: Acute and convalescent COVID-19 specimens originated in the United States, Italy and Spain.

CDR1 is SEHNR, CDR2 FQNEAQ, per germline (reference sequence). The CDR3 length is 16 residues. With 5 bases removed from V and 6 bases from J, the gap between germline ends came to 22 bases. One Seattle source followed patients from active infection through their disease course. Produced via immunoSEQ multiplex PCR; TCRdb's table is partial and in-frame only. This table holds about 360,000 clones, 75% to 90% found once. The TCR comes from a woman aged 55-69 years with COVID-19, enrolled during active disease. V is TRBV7-9 and J is TRBJ1-2; D perhaps matches TRBD1 (5 bases). Material for sequencing was peripheral blood. The CDR3 bases are TGTGCCAGCAGCCTCCCCCTGTTCGGGGGACGGAATGGCTACACCTTC. Translating gives CASSLPLFGGRNGYTF.